This T cell receptor beta chain was sequenced during a study of cytomegalovirus exposure and HLA in healthy donors (dated by TCRdb to 2015 to 2018). Turning to the overall study: An earlier analysis of 587 of the donors reported about 300 Gb of sequence data and roughly 120 million unique TCR beta sequences obtained from about 200 million T cells. An early release that covered roughly 600 HLA-typed donors contained about 300 gigabases of sequencing data and about 93 million unique TCR sequences. Of the roughly 400 genotyped donors, about 84% fell in the genetic ancestry cluster associated with self-reported Caucasian donors. The study aimed to test whether cataloging public T cell receptors could reveal signatures of past pathogen exposure. The study used immunosequencing to profile the T cell repertoires of about 670 subjects and linked those repertoires to cytomegalovirus serostatus. In addition to the first cohort of roughly 670 subjects, a separate validation cohort of approximately 130 different subjects was used. The study combined high-throughput TCR immunosequencing, statistical association of individual TCRs with disease status, and machine learning to predict cytomegalovirus infection status. To study patterns of TCR occurrence, a later analysis re-analyzed previously published TCR beta repertoires from around 660 donors and added high-resolution HLA genotyping. In the later analysis, no new phenotypic data were used to find candidate immune exposures; instead, reliance was placed on TCR beta sequences and their occurrence across donors. An earlier analysis of a few hundred of the donors applied high-throughput TCR beta sequencing to assess whether each TCR beta V gene segment acted as functional or pseudogenic. Donor age, sex, ethnicity and CMV serostatus were collected together with the repertoire data. Genome-wide SNP genotypes for about 65% of the 666 donors were used in a later genetic analysis, which treated that subset as a discovery cohort. Every repertoire in the discovery cohort had been generated on one and the same sequencing platform. HLA typing covered class I and class II loci at four-digit resolution. Typing coverage differed by locus: A, B, C, DRB1 and DQB1 were typed in about 620-630 donors, DQA1 in 522, DPA1 in 600 to 610, and DPB1 in approximately 450. Four or five DR-DQ haplotypes were treated as single units for association and clustering because of strong linkage in the cohort. Among some 410 genotyped donors of the cohort, an average of approximately 240,000 unique TCR beta nucleotide sequences were sequenced per donor, around 20% of them non-productive.

The cohort consisted of 600 to 700 healthy bone marrow donors. At the time of sampling, all cohort members were nominally healthy, though unrecorded immune exposures were likely present. The donor tested CMV seronegative and was one of the 352 seronegative cohort members. Each donor provided a peripheral blood sample, and peripheral blood mononuclear cells were used for TCR beta sequencing. The Qiagen DNeasy Blood Extraction Kit was used to extract genomic DNA from the blood cell samples. The germline V gene provides CDR1 SGHTA and CDR2 FQGNSA. The CDR3 covers 11 residues, taking in both the cysteine and the phenylalanine. Kept here is only the CDR3 DNA, which spans 33 bases and is read in frame from base 1. V lost 3 bases and J lost 4 bases; the stretch between them is 3 bases long. Receptor libraries were prepared by the immunoSEQ multiplex PCR assay. For the multiplex PCR, a mixture combining 60 forward primers for TCR Vbeta segments and 13 reverse primers for TCR Jbeta segments was used. The CDR3 region of rearranged TCR beta genes was amplified from genomic DNA by a multiplex PCR assay. The Illumina HiSeq System was used to sequence the amplified TCR beta libraries as 87-base-pair reads. The study's processing was this. A later analysis tallied tens of millions of unique TCR beta chains across the 700 or so repertoires, and about 10 million of those chains were shared by two or more donors. A nearest-neighbor algorithm error-corrected the raw reads and collapsed the reads into unique sequences, merging closely related sequences to remove PCR and sequencing errors. V, D and J gene segments were assigned by aligning CDR3 sequences to IMGT reference sequences. Each retained sequence needed at least a six-nucleotide match to both a V gene segment and a J gene segment. Rearrangements were classified as productive when the CDR3 lacked stop codons and remained in frame with V and J, and all other rearrangements were classified as non-productive. CDR3 was defined according to IMGT convention as the region running from the second conserved V-encoded cysteine to the conserved J-encoded phenylalanine. The earlier analysis of about 560 of the donors excluded any sequence lacking an unambiguous match to a single V gene segment. An earlier analysis of around 600 of the donors classified V segments as functional when productive rearrangements were above 56.7% and as segregating when the standard deviation between donors was above 5%. A statistical classification framework was built to diagnose cytomegalovirus status from the catalog of TCR beta chain sequences. In a later analysis, TCR nucleotide sequences were compared against IMGT/GENE-DB human TR gene sequences so that V and J genes could be assigned. The TCRdist pipeline was used in a later analysis to assign CDR3 sequences and most-parsimonious VDJ recombination scenarios. In a later analysis, each TCR beta chain was defined by its CDR3 amino acid sequence together with its V-gene family, and reads without a unique V-gene family were excluded. In a later analysis, 500 to 650 highly shared, low-generation-probability nucleotide sequences were removed to address suspected cross-contamination and a sequencing artifact. A later analysis calculated a clonal expansion index for each public chain from normalized within-repertoire ranks of inferred template counts. In a later analysis, generation probabilities were computed with a VDJ recombination model fitted to out-of-frame rearrangements, and the resulting probabilities were checked against IGoR. Hypergeometric tests were used in a later analysis to score TCR-TCR, TCR-HLA and TCR-CMV co-occurrence, with a repertoire-size bias correction applied to the TCR pairs. In a later analysis, false discovery rates were estimated by permuting HLA or CMV assignments 20 times. In a later analysis, co-occurring TCRs were grouped using DBSCAN, with TCRdist sequence similarity added in when clustering inside HLA-allele-positive subsets. Co-occurrence clustering excluded repertoires with fewer than 30,000 or more than 120,000 public chains, plus five with anomalous nucleotide sharing. As stored in TCRdb, this immuneACCESS dataset retains in-frame rearrangements with V and J assigned. A fraction of the clones does not appear; measured against another copy, unresolved V genes explain less than half of the discrepancy, and the remainder lacks a known reason. For V, J and clone size, that table is used; D and trimming come from the DNA. This sample lists fewer than 150,000 clones; around 82% were detected once. The ten largest account for 0.95% to 1.5% of the sample.

A remark on this clone: The antigen this receptor binds is unknown. Within one base of it there is no much larger clone, and no base qualities were kept.

General findings and caveats noted by the study authors: In the study, some 180 TCR beta chains were listed as associated with cytomegalovirus. A later analysis found that most CMV-associated TCR beta chains appeared HLA-restricted, with HLA associations seemingly driven largely by CMV exposure. In a later analysis, HLA-associated TCR beta chains showed more clonal expansion and lower generation probabilities than non-associated chains that were equally common. Some IMGT-functional V segments, including TRBV6-2 and TRBV6-3, could not be distinguished by the 87-base-pair reads and were therefore excluded. In a later analysis, TCR association rates were found to vary across HLA loci, with the most associated TCRs seen for DRB1 alleles and the fewest for HLA-C alleles. When HLA alleles, especially DR and DQ, strongly co-occurred, TCR associations were difficult to assign to individual alleles. Cytomegalovirus status was reported to be diagnosed by the classifier with high specificity and sensitivity in both the original and validation cohorts. A group of highly shared sequence variants was considered likely to be a technical artifact of the sequencing pipeline. According to a later analysis, parvovirus B19, influenza, CMV and Epstein-Barr virus appeared linked to several top co-occurrence clusters. In a later analysis, around 17,000 TCR beta sequences were associated with specific HLA alleles at a false discovery rate of 0.05. For the cohort, immune exposure information was limited to CMV serostatus. The authors suggested that the approach could potentially be extended to other disease states and immunological phenotypes. Linkage disequilibrium might explain the correlated functional status among segregating V segments, but an unknown experimental factor could not be excluded. HLA typing was unavailable for some donors at each locus, so association tests used only the typed subset. In an earlier analysis of some 640 of the donors, most TCR beta V segments were observed in productive rearrangements about 90% or about 30% of the time, broadly matching IMGT annotations. Presence/absence analyses assumed roughly uniform sequencing depth across donors, an assumption that may not hold. In vitro tests confirmed that a few of the cytomegalovirus-associated TCR beta chains recognize cytomegalovirus antigens. A further reported finding was that TCR beta sequences accurately predicted the HLA-A and HLA-B alleles for most subjects in the first cohort. In a later genetic analysis, a missense DCLRE1C variant was associated with V-gene and J-gene trimming of TCR beta chains, and the association was replicated in an independent cohort. This cohort had only TCR beta chains sequenced, and the lack of alpha or paired-chain data limited which features could be detected. Because counts were too low, roughly 16 rarely observed V segments, including chromosome 9 orphons, were excluded from the earlier analysis of under 650 of the donors. Across donors, most TCR sequences were observed very rarely, whereas some public TCRs were present in many individuals. A later genetic analysis reported fewer N-insertions in productive TCRs among donors in an Asian-associated ancestry cluster than the approximately 700-donor mean.

The sequencing sample was made of PBMCs. The receptor's source is a man between 45 and 60 years old in good health and CMV-seronegative. Recombination linked TRBV7-2 to TRBJ1-1; no D gene is confidently identified. The DNA reads as follows: TGTGCCAGCAGCTTCCGCACTGAAGCTTTCTTT. Its coded protein is CASSFRTEAFF.